These 10 T cell receptor beta chains share one sample of origin, sequenced in a study of cytomegalovirus exposure and HLA in healthy donors. The PCR employed 60 Vbeta primers together with 13 Jbeta primers. Sequencing was performed with immunoSEQ multiplex PCR; in TCRdb, only in-frame clones are kept and a portion is missing. This repertoire includes about 200,000 clones. Sample: PBMCs. The receptor set was obtained from a boy aged 5-17 years in good health and CMV-seronegative.

V usage is TRBV29-1 and J usage is TRBJ1-2; TRBD1 might be the D (5 bases). This CDR3 region has 12 residues. Trimming left V 5 bases short and J 7 bases short, with 14 bases between. Germline CDR1 reads SQVTM; CDR2 reads ANQGSEA. The CDR3 here is CSVREQTVGYTF. Here the CDR3 DNA reads TGCAGCGTTCGAGAACAGACAGTTGGCTACACCTTC.

The V call is TRBV28, the J call TRBJ1-1; D might be TRBD1 (5 bases). Trimming took off 2 bases at V and 7 bases at J, with 20 bases between the two ends. This CDR3 contains 16 residues. In germline, CDR1 is MDHEN, CDR2 SYDVKM. The CDR3 DNA sequence: TGTGCCAGCAGTTTAGGATATGTGGGGACGGAGGGTGAAGCTTTCTTT. The encoded protein is CASSLGYVGTEGEAFF.

The chain couples TRBV6-1 to TRBJ2-3, with a tentative D call TRBD1 (6 bases). Germline V lookup: CDR1 MNHNS, CDR2 SASEGT. V was clipped by 3 bases and J by 2 bases, with 12 bases between them. The CDR3 covers 15 residues. CDR3 DNA sequence: TGTGCCAGCAGTGATCCGGGACACTCCACAGATACGCAGTATTTT. It encodes CASSDPGHSTDTQYF.

The chain has TRBV27 and TRBJ2-7; tentative D call: TRBD1 (7 bases). V shed 9 bases and J shed 2 bases, with 14 bases lying between them. CDR1 and CDR2 from the germline V gene are MNHEY and SMNVEV (reference sequence). This CDR3 comprises 13 residues. The CDR3 DNA follows: TGTGCCAGACCGGGGGACAGACCCTACGAGCAGTACTTC. Encoded protein: CARPGDRPYEQYF.

The chain combines TRBV7-9 with TRBJ1-3; possible D gene TRBD1, 6 bases. Trimming took 6 bases from V and 3 from J, leaving 15 bases between them. Germline lookup yields CDR1 SEHNR and CDR2 FQNEAQ (reference sequence). The CDR3 runs 15 residues. CDR3 amino acids: CASRDGYRDGNTIYF. The CDR3 bases are TGTGCCAGCAGGGACGGGTACAGGGATGGAAACACCATATATTTT.

The chain couples TRBV28 to TRBJ1-5; possible D gene TRBD1, 5 bases. Trimming removed 5 bases at V and 9 bases at J, with 17 bases between. In germline, CDR1 is MDHEN, CDR2 SYDVKM. The CDR3 is 14 residues long. CDR3 region: CASSRGMGGTPQHF. DNA for the CDR3: TGTGCCAGCAGTCGAGGGATGGGGGGGACGCCCCAGCATTTT.

The chain has TRBV10-3 and TRBJ2-7; maybe TRBD2 (5 bases). The CDR3 sequence is 12 residues long. V shed 3 bases and J shed 6 bases, with 9 bases lying between them. Per the germline V gene, CDR1 is ENHRY and CDR2 is SYGVKD. CDR3 amino acids: CAISDSGSEQYF. In DNA, the CDR3 is TGTGCCATCAGTGACTCGGGGTCCGAGCAGTACTTC.

This chain connects TRBV6-5 to TRBJ2-7; tentatively, D is TRBD2 (7 bases). Deletions cut 0 bases from V and 5 bases from J, with 14 bases between. Looked up from germline, CDR1 is MNHEY and CDR2 is SVGAGI. The CDR3 is 15 amino acids. CDR3 coding DNA: TGTGCCAGCAGTTACTCAGTTGGGGGGGCCCACGAGCAGTACTTC. It specifies CASSYSVGGAHEQYF.

This chain joins TRBV27 and TRBJ2-1; the match to TRBD2 covers 8 bases. The V and J ends lost 5 bases and 3 bases, in that order; junction bases with no gene match: 3. Per the germline V gene, CDR1 is MNHEY and CDR2 is SMNVEV (reference sequence). CDR3 length: 14 amino acids. CDR3 DNA: TGTGCCAGCAGTGCCCGGGGGGGCTACAATGAGCAGTTCTTC. Encoded protein: CASSARGGYNEQFF.

The chain recombines TRBV19 with TRBJ1-2, with a possible D match to TRBD1 (6 bases). V lost 4 bases and J 4 bases, leaving 13 bases between the germline ends. Germline CDR1 reads LNHDA; CDR2 reads SQIVND (reference sequence). This CDR3 has 14 amino acids. This chain's CDR3 is CASSTLQGAYGYTF. CDR3 nucleotides: TGTGCCAGTAGTACCCTACAGGGCGCCTATGGCTACACCTTC.